The 8 T cell receptor beta chains listed next were all sequenced from one sample in a study of radiotherapy plus CTLA-4 blockade in lung cancer. Clones were read by immunoSEQ multiplex PCR, and TCRdb kept only the in-frame ones, dropping some. The sample includes 35,000 to 50,000 clones, about 67% of them seen just once. Material: peripheral blood, obtained from a patient treated with radiotherapy plus ipilimumab. The source is a human donor with non-small cell lung cancer who had a partial response to radiotherapy plus ipilimumab.

V and J are TRBV19 and TRBJ1-4; 8 positions agree with TRBD1. After removal of 4 bases from V and 8 bases from J, the junction contained 6 bases not matched to a gene. CDR1 and CDR2 from the germline V gene are LNHDA and SQIVND (reference sequence). This CDR3 region has 14 residues. CDR3 region: CASSNRGAREKLFF. For the CDR3, the DNA is TGTGCCAGTAGTAACAGGGGGGCTCGGGAAAAACTGTTTTTT. Filled out from reference TRBV19 and TRBJ1-4, the complete variable domain reads DGGITQSPKYLFRKEGQNVTLSCEQNLNHDAMYWYRQDPGQGLRLIYYSQIVNDFQKGDIAEGYSVSREKKESFPLTVTSAQKNPTAFYLCASSNRGAREKLFFGSGTQLSVL.

V and J are TRBV5-1 and TRBJ2-3; 9 nucleotides line up with TRBD1. V lost 3 bases and J lost 4; bases outside the gene matches: 9. There are 16 residues in the CDR3. Germline CDR1 and CDR2: SGHRS and YFSETQ. The DNA for the CDR3 is TGCGCCAGCAGCTCTCTGCGGGGACAGGGATCAGATACGCAGTATTTT. This codes for CASSSLRGQGSDTQYF.

This clone was observed a single time. The rearrangement uses TRBV2 and TRBJ2-3, with 12 bases lining up with TRBD2. The germline CDR1 and CDR2 sequences are SNHLY and FYNNEI. Unmatched junction bases numbered 17, after V lost 7 bases and J lost 0 bases. The CDR3 sequence is 20 residues long. CDR3 DNA sequence: TGTGCCAGCATTCCGGACAGGTTAGGACTAGCGGGGAGAAGCACAGATACGCAGTATTTT. This gives the protein CASIPDRLGLAGRSTDTQYF.

The chain joins TRBV13 to TRBJ1-1; 9 positions agree with TRBD1. CDR1 and CDR2 from the germline V gene are PRHDT and FYEKMQ (reference sequence). This CDR3 contains 14 residues. With V trimmed by 5 bases and J by 4 bases, 5 bases remained unmatched. CDR3 sequence reads: CASSETGGTTEAFF. Written as DNA, the CDR3 is TGTGCCAGCAGCGAGACAGGGGGTACCACTGAAGCTTTCTTT.

The chain employs TRBV9 and TRBJ2-7, with 8 bases lining up with TRBD1. In germline, CDR1 is SGDLS, CDR2 YYNGEE. J lost 1 base, V lost 3 bases, and 6 bases had no gene match. This CDR3 spans 15 amino acids. This CDR3 is CASSARTGGSYEQYF. CDR3 bases: TGTGCCAGCAGCGCTCGAACAGGGGGTTCCTACGAGCAGTACTTC.

V gene TRBV7-3 combines with J gene TRBJ2-7, with D perhaps TRBD2 (7 bases). The CDR3 has 15 amino acids. Germline V gives CDR1 SGHTA, CDR2 FQGTGA. The germline V and J ends were trimmed by 5 bases and 7 bases, with 21 bases remaining between them. The chain's CDR3 is CASSPHGGREGEQYF. CDR3 sequence (DNA): TGTGCCAGCAGCCCTCACGGGGGGCGCGAAGGGGAGCAGTACTTC.

In this sample, this clone turned up once. This rearrangement joins TRBV7-8 to TRBJ2-4; no firm D call. Between the trimmed V and J ends, which lost 6 bases and 4 bases, there was a span of 10 bases. Germline lookup yields CDR1 SGHVS and CDR2 FQNEAQ. CDR3 length: 13 residues. The CDR3 sequence: CASSINRKNIQYF. The CDR3 region has the DNA TGTGCCAGCAGTATCAACAGAAAAAACATTCAGTACTTC.

The J gene is TRBJ2-1, the V gene TRBV29-1, with D perhaps matching TRBD1 (6 bases). V was trimmed by 5 bases and J by 10 bases, leaving 12 bases between them. Per the germline V gene, CDR1 is SQVTM and CDR2 is ANQGSEA. This CDR3 has 11 amino acids. In DNA form, the CDR3 reads TGCAGCGTTACCACAGGGAGCGAGCAGTTCTTC. Protein product: CSVTTGSEQFF.